Below, 18 T cell receptor beta chains from the same sample are listed, as sequenced in a study of beta chain features in type 1 diabetes (dated by TCRdb to the late 2010s). Library method: the immunoSEQ multiplex PCR assay. The entire amount of isolated RNA was reverse transcribed using the High Capacity cDNA Reverse Transcription Kit, so the sequenced TCRB transcripts were expressed ones. In TCRdb, the immuneACCESS table is reduced to in-frame sequences with V and J assigned. These tables do not hold every clone; where another copy was compared, an unresolved V gene accounts for under half, and the others remain unexplained. This sample has 350,000 to 400,000 clones in its table, and more than 13% of those were observed once. The top ten constitute around 0.02% of the sample. The sequencing sample was made of naive CD4+ T cells from blood. In light of the paper, this sample's cell subset or site label describes: true naive CD4+ T cells. Receptor source: a woman aged 18-30 years in good health.

This clone was seen a few times. The chain uses TRBV28 and TRBJ2-1; D may be TRBD2 (6 bases). V dropped 6 bases and J dropped 7 bases, with 13 bases sitting between them. Germline CDR1 and CDR2: MDHEN and SYDVKM. CDR3 size: 13 residues. The CDR3 protein is CASSAGFLNEQFF. The CDR3 DNA reads TGTGCCAGCAGCGCGGGATTCTTAAATGAGCAGTTCTTC.

This chain's CDR3 is CASSDRDIPNYGYTF. The CDR3, as DNA: TGTGCCAGCAGTGACAGGGACATCCCCAACTATGGCTACACCTTC. This sequence joins TRBV2 and TRBJ1-2, with D perhaps TRBD1 (6 bases). Trimming removed 3 bases at V and 2 bases at J, with 13 bases between. This CDR3 is 15 amino acids long. The germline gives CDR1 SNHLY, CDR2 FYNNEI.

The sample holds a few counts of this clone. The chain is built from TRBV7-9 and TRBJ1-5; TRBD1 might be the D (6 bases). CDR3 length: 17 residues. Germline assignment: CDR1 SEHNR and CDR2 FQNEAQ (reference sequence). Trimming stripped 4 bases from V and 3 bases from J, with 19 bases between. CDR3 in amino acids: CASSSQGGRRVNQPQHF. The CDR3 DNA reads as TGTGCCAGCAGCTCCCAAGGGGGAAGAAGGGTCAATCAGCCCCAGCATTTT.

This clone was counted only a few times. The rearrangement joins TRBV29-1 to TRBJ1-3; D possibly corresponds to TRBD1 (5 bases). V lost 4 bases and J lost 3, with 10 bases in between. This CDR3 spans 13 amino acids. Germline V gene data show CDR1 as SQVTM and CDR2 as ANQGSEA. The CDR3 coding sequence is TGCAGCGTTGGCGGGGCATATGGAAACACCATATATTTT. Translated: CSVGGAYGNTIYF.

The chain is built from TRBV7-8 and TRBJ2-1, with D possibly matching TRBD2 (6 bases). V lost 4 bases to trimming and J lost 0 bases, with 19 bases between them. CDR1 is SGHVS and CDR2 is FQNEAQ in the germline V gene. This CDR3 is 18 amino acids long. The CDR3 DNA reads TGTGCCAGCAGCTACCCCGGGACTCACGCCCGCTCCTACAATGAGCAGTTCTTC. It translates to CASSYPGTHARSYNEQFF.

The rearrangement joins TRBV5-4 to TRBJ2-5; 8 bases align to TRBD2. The CDR3 totals 14 residues. The germline V gene encodes CDR1 SGHNT and CDR2 YYREEE (reference sequence). V was clipped by 2 bases and J by 5 bases; unmatched bases: 5. The CDR3 region has the DNA TGTGCCAGCAGCTTTAGCGGGACCGGGGAGACCCAGTACTTC. This sequence encodes CASSFSGTGETQYF.

This clone was detected a few times. The genes are TRBV9 and TRBJ2-5, with 7 nucleotides matching TRBD2. The CDR3 contains 16 residues. The J segment lost 2 bases and the V segment lost 0 bases, leaving 7 bases of the junction unmatched. Germline V gives CDR1 SGDLS, CDR2 YYNGEE. The CDR3 reads CASSVGRRRGQETQYF. In nucleotides, the CDR3 is TGTGCCAGCAGCGTAGGCCGTCGGCGGGGGCAAGAGACCCAGTACTTC. The full variable domain, rest sourced from reference TRBV9 and TRBJ2-5, is DSGVTQTPKHLITATGQRVTLRCSPRSGDLSVYWYQQSLDQGLQFLIQYYNGEERAKGNILERFSAQQFPDLHSELNLSSLELGDSALYFCASSVGRRRGQETQYFGPGTRLLVL.

The chain links TRBV14 to TRBJ1-2; 7 bases line up with TRBD1. The CDR3 loop spans 12 amino acids. Germline CDR1 reads SGHDN; CDR2 reads FVKESK. With V trimmed by 4 bases and J by 5 bases, 1 base remained unmatched. The CDR3 DNA sequence: TGTGCCAGCAGCCTACAGGGGTATGGCTACACCTTC. Protein sequence: CASSLQGYGYTF.

The rearrangement joins TRBV5-4 to TRBJ2-3; 7 bases align to TRBD1. There are 15 residues in the CDR3. The V gene's germline CDR1 is SGHNT and CDR2 YYREEE (reference sequence). V lost 3 bases, J lost 0 bases, and 4 bases stayed unmatched. The CDR3 sequence is CASSWDSRSTDTQYF. The DNA for the CDR3 is TGTGCCAGCAGCTGGGACAGTCGGAGCACAGATACGCAGTATTTT.

This clone was recorded a few times. The chain has TRBV30 and TRBJ1-5; D call uncertain. The germline CDR1 and CDR2 sequences are GTSNPN and SVGIG (reference sequence). V was clipped by 0 bases and J by 4 bases, with 16 bases between them. CDR3 length: 16 residues. CDR3 residues: CAWSVSGRGGNQPQHF. DNA for the CDR3: TGTGCCTGGAGTGTAAGTGGCCGAGGCGGTAATCAGCCCCAGCATTTT.

This chain uses TRBV19 with TRBJ2-1, with 10 bases aligning to TRBD2. V dropped 10 bases and J dropped 7; count of bases not matched to a gene: 10. The CDR3 extends over 14 amino acids. Germline lookup yields CDR1 LNHDA and CDR2 SQIVND (reference sequence). CDR3: CATNSGTSDNEQFF. The CDR3 nucleotides are TGTGCCACCAATTCCGGGACTAGCGATAATGAGCAGTTCTTC.

The chain couples TRBV11-2 to TRBJ1-2; D is undetermined. CDR3 length: 14 amino acids. Germline lookup yields CDR1 SGHAT and CDR2 FQNNGV. V lost 0 bases, J lost 6 bases, and 11 bases lay in between. CDR3 amino acids: CASSLDMGVHGYTF. The CDR3, as DNA: TGTGCCAGCAGCTTAGATATGGGAGTACATGGCTACACCTTC.

This clone occurred a few times. V usage is TRBV28 and J usage is TRBJ1-5; D is unclear. V was trimmed by 7 bases and J by 0 bases, leaving 16 bases between them. CDR3 length equals 16 residues. Germline V lookup: CDR1 MDHEN, CDR2 SYDVKM. The CDR3 reads CASTSPTFLSNQPQHF. The DNA for the CDR3 is TGTGCCAGCACGAGTCCCACTTTTCTTAGCAATCAGCCCCAGCATTTT. Using reference TRBV28 and TRBJ1-5 for the parts outside the CDR3, the full variable domain is DVKVTQSSRYLVKRTGEKVFLECVQDMDHENMFWYRQDPGLGLRLIYFSYDVKMKEKGDIPEGYSVSREKKERFSLILESASTNQTSMYLCASTSPTFLSNQPQHFGDGTRLSIL.

This sequence joins TRBV7-2 and TRBJ1-1; tentatively, D is TRBD1 (6 bases). This CDR3 contains 14 residues. Germline V gene data show CDR1 as SGHTA and CDR2 as FQGNSA. With 1 base removed from V and 4 bases from J, the gap between germline ends came to 10 bases. The DNA for the CDR3 is TGTGCCAGCAGCTTAGTGGGGGCATTCACTGAAGCTTTCTTT. This gives the protein CASSLVGAFTEAFF.

For this clone: In the same sample, other DNA sequences code for this CDR3. This sequence joins TRBV5-6 and TRBJ2-5, with 8 bases aligning to TRBD1. With 0 bases clipped from V and 5 bases from J, the junction kept 0 bases outside the gene matches. This CDR3 contains 13 residues. Germline assignment: CDR1 SGHDT and CDR2 YYEEEE. The CDR3 coding sequence is TGTGCCAGCAGCTTGGGACAGGGGGAGACCCAGTACTTC. Its protein is CASSLGQGETQYF.

This clone was found a few times. The genes are TRBV9 and TRBJ2-7; the match to TRBD2 covers 12 bases. Per germline, CDR1 SGDLS and CDR2 YYNGEE. This CDR3 spans 18 amino acids. V trimming: 4 bases; J trimming: 4 bases; junction bases outside the gene matches: 15. CDR3: CASSRGLAGSGRFYEQYF. CDR3 bases: TGTGCCAGCAGCCGGGGACTAGCGGGTTCCGGCCGATTTTACGAGCAGTACTTC.

This clone appeared a few times. The V and J genes are TRBV5-4 and TRBJ2-5; D is ambiguous. Trimming shortened V by 1 base and J by 2 bases, and 9 bases separated the two germline ends. The CDR3 totals 14 residues. The germline V gene has CDR1 SGHNT and CDR2 YYREEE (reference sequence). CDR3 DNA: TGTGCCAGCAGCTTGCAGAGAGGACAAGAGACCCAGTACTTC. This codes for CASSLQRGQETQYF. Full variable domain (outside the CDR3, taken from reference TRBV5-4 and TRBJ2-5): ETGVTQSPTHLIKTRGQQVTLRCSSQSGHNTVSWYQQALGQGPQFIFQYYREEENGRGNFPPRFSGLQFPNYSSELNVNALELDDSALYLCASSLQRGQETQYFGPGTRLLVL.

The CDR3 here is CASSPWTGGINEQYF. The CDR3 DNA follows: TGTGCCAGCAGCCCTTGGACAGGGGGCATCAACGAGCAGTACTTC. V and J are TRBV7-2 and TRBJ2-7, with 11 positions matching TRBD1. The junction had 8 bases not matched to a gene; V was cut back by 5 bases and J by 5 bases. Germline CDR1 is SGHTA and CDR2 is FQGNSA. There are 15 residues in the CDR3.